These 10 T cell receptor beta chains originate from one sample sequenced in a study of blood T cells in healthy people across ages. The authors ran a second PCR of 7 to 11 cycles using a sample-barcoded 5' primer and a J-beta primer mix. TCRdb reprocessed the 5' RACE reads with MiXCR, giving one entry per CDR3 protein. The table records 450,000 to 700,000 distinct CDR3 sequences, 27% of them present only once. Sequenced input: blood. These receptors were taken from a woman aged 70 to 79 in good health.

This clonotype was seen more than once but under ten times. The rearrangement joins TRBV5-1 to TRBJ2-5, with D maybe TRBD1 (6 bases). Trimming took off 5 bases at V and 5 bases at J, with 22 bases between the two ends. Germline CDR1 reads SGHRS; CDR2 reads YFSETQ. The CDR3 is made up of 16 amino acids. In DNA, the CDR3 is TGCGCCAGCAGTTGGAGCTCCGGGACCCAGGGGGAGACCCAGTACTTC. This codes for CASSWSSGTQGETQYF.

The V and J genes are TRBV20-1 and TRBJ2-5; possible D gene TRBD1, 7 bases. Germline lookup yields CDR1 DFQATT and CDR2 SNEGSKA (reference sequence). The CDR3 runs to 16 residues. V lost 5 bases and J lost 3, with 22 bases in between. The CDR3 sequence is CSAHRRVRQGKETQYF. DNA of the CDR3: TGCAGTGCTCATCGGAGGGTACGACAGGGAAAAGAGACCCAGTACTTC.

This clonotype was observed a few times. The V and J genes are TRBV28 and TRBJ1-6; D gene ambiguous. Germline assignment: CDR1 MDHEN and CDR2 SYDVKM. Trimming shortened V by 4 bases and J by 8 bases, and 9 bases separated the two germline ends. The CDR3 has 13 residues. The CDR3: CASSSLKYSPLHF. Here the CDR3 DNA reads TGTGCCAGCAGTTCCCTTAAGTATTCACCCCTCCACTTT.

The chain combines TRBV25-1 with TRBJ1-2; tentatively, D is TRBD1 (5 bases). Per germline, CDR1 MGHDK and CDR2 SYGVNS. Trimming pared 5 bases from V and 0 bases from J, leaving 10 bases between. The CDR3 covers 14 residues. The CDR3, as DNA: TGTGCCAGCAGTCGGGACCGCCCTAACTATGGCTACACCTTC. As protein: CASSRDRPNYGYTF.

This clonotype appeared many times. This chain links TRBV20-1 with TRBJ2-3; D gene uncertain. CDR3 length: 15 amino acids. V was clipped by 6 bases and J by 0 bases, with 16 bases between them. Per germline, CDR1 DFQATT and CDR2 SNEGSKA (reference sequence). The CDR3 nucleotides read TGCAGTGCCAACCCAAGGATTCAAAGCACAGATACGCAGTATTTT. This encodes CSANPRIQSTDTQYF.

Of note for this clonotype: One end of the junction varies from germline; a read error may be responsible. This chain connects TRBV7-2 to TRBJ1-5, with D perhaps matching TRBD1 (5 bases). CDR3 length: 15 amino acids. Germline CDR1 is SGHTA and CDR2 is FQGNSA. DNA of the CDR3: TGTGCCAGCAGCTTAGAAGGCAGGGCCGCTCAGCCCCAGCGTTTT. This gives the protein CASSLEGRAAQPQRF.

As DNA, the CDR3 is TGCGCCAGCAGCCGCTCCGGGACTAGATCGAGCACAGATACGCAGTATTTT. This sequence encodes CASSRSGTRSSTDTQYF. The J gene is TRBJ2-3, the V gene TRBV4-3, with 8 bases that match TRBD2. Losses at the gene ends were 4 bases for V and 0 bases for J; bases not matched to a gene: 9. Germline V gene data show CDR1 as LGHNA and CDR2 as YSLEER. This CDR3 contains 17 residues.

The chain has TRBV20-1 and TRBJ1-4; D remains unclear. CDR1 is DFQATT, CDR2 SNEGSKA, per germline (reference sequence). This CDR3 contains 15 residues. V lost 3 bases and J 5 bases, leaving 16 bases between the germline ends. CDR3 in DNA: TGCAGTGCTAGTGAAGCGGGCCAGGAAAATGAAAAACTGTTTTTT. Translated, it gives CSASEAGQENEKLFF.

The chain is built from TRBV7-2 and TRBJ1-6; tentative D call: TRBD1 (6 bases). CDR3 length: 14 amino acids. Germline V gene sequence: CDR1 SGHTA, CDR2 FQGNSA. V lost 2 bases, J lost 12 bases, and 14 bases lay in between. CDR3 region: CASSLLMGALPLHF. The DNA of the CDR3 is TGTGCCAGCAGCTTACTCATGGGGGCTTTACCCCTCCACTTT. Drawing the rest from reference TRBV7-2 and TRBJ1-6, the complete variable domain is GAGVSQSPSNKVTEKGKDVELRCDPISGHTALYWYRQSLGQGLEFLIYFQGNSAPDKSGLPSDRFSAERTGGSVSTLTIQRTQQEDSAVYLCASSLLMGALPLHFGNGTRLTVT.

The gene calls are TRBV15 and TRBJ1-1, with TRBD1 matching 10 bases. With V trimmed by 3 bases and J by 1 base, 2 bases remained unmatched. The CDR3 length is 15 residues. The germline CDR1 and CDR2 sequences are LNHNV and YYDKDF (reference sequence). CDR3 in amino acids: CATSSRDRGNTEAFF. CDR3 in DNA: TGTGCCACCAGCAGCCGGGACAGGGGGAACACTGAAGCTTTCTTT.